Each of the 2 T cell receptor beta chains below was sequenced from the same sample in a study of lymphopenia after photon versus proton radiotherapy. Repertoires were generated with immunoSEQ multiplex PCR, while TCRdb's copy carries only in-frame clones and drops some. The sample lists tens of thousands of clones; approximately 91% were seen once. The sample here was peripheral blood, taken from a patient treated with photon-based radiotherapy. The receptors here all came from a woman in her seventies with pancreatic cancer.

This chain connects TRBV19 to TRBJ1-5; possibly TRBD1 for D (5 bases). CDR3 length equals 16 residues. Trimming took off 9 bases at V and 3 bases at J, with 21 bases between the two ends. Germline V gene data show CDR1 as LNHDA and CDR2 as SQIVND (reference sequence). Here the CDR3 DNA reads TGTGCCAGCCGTAGGGGCCAGGCCAACTACAATCAGCCCCAGCATTTT. This gives the protein CASRRGQANYNQPQHF.

V and J are TRBV5-8 and TRBJ2-2, with TRBD1 identical over 10 bases. Germline V CDR1 and CDR2: SGHTS, YDEGEE. The CDR3 has 16 residues. The V and J ends lost 4 bases and 2 bases, in that order; junction bases with no gene match: 5. In nucleotides, the CDR3 is TGTGCCAGCAGCCTCGGGACAGGGGTTAACACCGGGGAGCTGTTTTTT. Translated, it gives CASSLGTGVNTGELFF.